The 16 T cell receptor beta chains in this list originate from one sample, sequenced in a study of early T cells in non-severe SARS-CoV-2 infection. In TCRdb, the 5' RACE reads were re-called with MiXCR into one record per CDR3 protein. The data hold 20,000 to 25,000 distinct CDR3 sequences, with approximately 4.8% observed a single time. Sequenced input: whole blood. The origin of the receptors is an adult who was a healthcare worker with PCR-confirmed SARS-CoV-2 infection or an uninfected control (not recorded which).

This clonotype has more than one count but fewer than ten. The genes are TRBV5-4 and TRBJ2-7; 7 bases agree with TRBD1. Germline V gives CDR1 SGHNT, CDR2 YYREEE (reference sequence). The J segment lost 5 bases and the V segment lost 4 bases, leaving 3 bases of the junction unmatched. The CDR3 sequence is 12 residues long. The CDR3 loop is CASSRTGNEQYF. The CDR3 DNA reads TGTGCCAGCAGCCGGACAGGTAACGAGCAGTACTTC.

The table lists this clonotype with many counts. The chain uses TRBV30 and TRBJ1-1, with D perhaps matching TRBD1 (6 bases). Trimming stripped 2 bases from V and 3 bases from J, with 13 bases between. Germline CDR1 reads GTSNPN; CDR2 reads SVGIG (reference sequence). This CDR3 comprises 14 residues. The DNA of the CDR3 is TGTGCCTGGAGTTACCCAACAGGGCACACTGAAGCTTTCTTT. Encoded protein: CAWSYPTGHTEAFF.

This clonotype is classed as medium-sized (0.01 to 0.1%). This chain links TRBV7-2 with TRBJ2-7, with 8 bases matching TRBD2. The CDR3 loop spans 17 amino acids. CDR1 and CDR2 (germline): SGHTA, FQGNSA. Trimming removed 2 bases from V and 6 bases from J; junction bases left unmatched: 15. The CDR3 DNA reads TGTGCCAGCAGCTTACAAAGTGGAGCGGGGAGCGGGGGCGAGCAGTACTTC. Encoded protein: CASSLQSGAGSGGEQYF.

The rearrangement joins TRBV5-4 to TRBJ2-3, with D possibly being TRBD2 (6 bases). This CDR3 spans 13 amino acids. V lost 8 bases, J lost 0 bases, and 10 bases lay in between. Germline values: CDR1 SGHNT, CDR2 YYREEE (reference sequence). In nucleotides, the CDR3 is TGTGCCAGTGTAGCGGCTAGCACAGATACGCAGTATTTT. Translation: CASVAASTDTQYF.

This clonotype was recorded at least ten times. The chain couples TRBV7-9 to TRBJ2-3; 7 bases match TRBD2. This CDR3 is built from 14 residues. J gave up 2 bases and V 4 bases, and 3 bases lay outside the gene matches. Germline V lookup: CDR1 SEHNR, CDR2 FQNEAQ (reference sequence). CDR3 region: CASSYGGSTDTQYF. The CDR3 DNA follows: TGTGCCAGCAGCTACGGGGGGTCCACAGATACGCAGTATTTT.

This clonotype occurred a few times. The chain is built from TRBV11-2 and TRBJ2-1; 8 nucleotides align to TRBD2. CDR1 and CDR2 from the germline V gene are SGHAT and FQNNGV. V trimming: 2 bases; J trimming: 4 bases; junction bases outside the gene matches: 4. The CDR3 contains 15 residues. DNA of the CDR3: TGTGCCAGCAGCTTACTTAGCGGGGCGTACAATGAGCAGTTCTTC. Residues: CASSLLSGAYNEQFF. The complete variable domain, with remaining parts taken from reference TRBV11-2 and TRBJ2-1, reads EAGVAQSPRYKIIEKRQSVAFWCNPISGHATLYWYQQILGQGPKLLIQFQNNGVVDDSQLPKDRFSAERLKGVDSTLKIQPAKLEDSAVYLCASSLLSGAYNEQFFGPGTRLTVL.

The sample holds a few counts of this clonotype. The V gene is TRBV7-2, the J gene TRBJ2-2, with 8 bases aligning to TRBD2. V lost 5 bases to trimming and J lost 8 bases; unmatched junction nucleotides: 16. There are 17 residues in the CDR3. Germline lookup yields CDR1 SGHTA and CDR2 FQGNSA. In nucleotides, the CDR3 is TGTGCCAGCAGCGTTACCGGGACTAGTATTTTAAGGGGGGAGCTGTTTTTT. It encodes CASSVTGTSILRGELFF. Complete variable domain (other parts from reference TRBV7-2 and TRBJ2-2): GAGVSQSPSNKVTEKGKDVELRCDPISGHTALYWYRQSLGQGLEFLIYFQGNSAPDKSGLPSDRFSAERTGGSVSTLTIQRTQQEDSAVYLCASSVTGTSILRGELFFGEGSRLTVL.

The sample holds many counts of this clonotype. The CDR3 loop reads CASSPGTRADTQYF. The DNA of the CDR3 is TGTGCCAGCTCACCAGGGACGCGGGCAGATACGCAGTATTTT. The gene calls are TRBV18 and TRBJ2-3, with D perhaps matching TRBD1 or TRBD2 (5 bases each). Trimming cost V 2 bases and J 4 bases, with 10 bases left between them. The CDR3 totals 14 residues. Per the germline V gene, CDR1 is KGHSH and CDR2 is LQKENI.

This clonotype ranks as medium-sized. The V call is TRBV11-2, the J call TRBJ2-1; D gene uncertain. The CDR3 has 16 residues. V was cut by 0 bases and J by 6 bases, with 15 bases left in between. Germline values: CDR1 SGHAT, CDR2 FQNNGV. This CDR3 reads CASSLERAAIGNEQFF. CDR3 DNA: TGTGCCAGCAGCTTAGAAAGGGCAGCCATCGGCAATGAGCAGTTCTTC.

This clonotype has at least ten counts. The chain joins TRBV27 to TRBJ2-3; D possibly corresponds to TRBD1 (5 bases). Germline values: CDR1 MNHEY, CDR2 SMNVEV (reference sequence). Trimming took off 4 bases at V and 2 bases at J, with 13 bases between the two ends. The CDR3 length is 15 residues. CDR3 residues: CASSWTRADTDTQYF. The CDR3 DNA reads as TGTGCCAGCAGTTGGACAAGGGCAGACACAGATACGCAGTATTTT.

For this clonotype: A much larger clone lies one base from this, so it may be a read error. V usage is TRBV7-8 and J usage is TRBJ1-1; D not certain. This CDR3 is 14 amino acids long. V lost 1 base and J 5 bases, leaving 11 bases between the germline ends. The germline V gene has CDR1 SGHVS and CDR2 FQNEAQ. The CDR3 region has the DNA TGTGCCAGCAGCTTAGTAGTGGCAGGAACTGAAGCTTTCTTT. As protein: CASSLVVAGTEAFF. Supplemented by reference TRBV7-8 and TRBJ1-1, the full variable domain reads GAGVSQSPRYKVAKRGQDVALRCDPISGHVSLFWYQQALGQGPEFLTYFQNEAQLDKSGLPSDRFFAERPEGSVSTLKIQRTQQEDSAVYLCASSLVVAGTEAFFGQGTRLTVV.

This clonotype was observed many times. CDR3 amino acids: CASSTLQDRRNTEAFF. The CDR3 DNA reads TGTGCCAGCTCGACCCTACAAGACAGGCGGAACACTGAAGCTTTCTTT. The chain links TRBV12-3 or TRBV12-4 to TRBJ1-1; the D gene is possibly TRBD1 (6 bases). V was cut by 8 bases and J by 1 base, with 20 bases left in between. The CDR3 loop spans 16 amino acids.

The sample holds a few counts of this clonotype. The chain recombines TRBV20-1 with TRBJ2-1, with 8 bases fitting TRBD1. The V and J ends lost 0 bases and 7 bases, in that order; junction bases with no gene match: 14. CDR1 is DFQATT and CDR2 is SNEGSKA in the germline V gene (reference sequence). The CDR3 length is 17 residues. The DNA for the CDR3 is TGCAGTGCTAGAGATGGTTCGCGGCAGGGGGCACGGAATGAGCAGTTCTTC. This encodes CSARDGSRQGARNEQFF.

This clonotype was observed many times. The chain carries TRBV30 and TRBJ2-5, with unresolved D. Trimming removed 3 bases from V and 6 bases from J, with 14 bases in between. The CDR3 spans 13 residues. Germline V gene sequence: CDR1 GTSNPN, CDR2 SVGIG (reference sequence). Written as DNA, the CDR3 is TGTGCCTGGAGAACCCCCGATGCGAAGACCCAGTACTTC. This sequence encodes CAWRTPDAKTQYF.

By share of the sample, this clonotype is medium-sized. V is TRBV11-2 and J is TRBJ2-3; a possible D gene is TRBD1 (5 bases). CDR1 and CDR2 from the germline V gene are SGHAT and FQNNGV. This CDR3 has 15 amino acids. The V and J ends lost 2 bases and 6 bases respectively, with 15 bases between them. The CDR3 DNA is TGTGCCAGCAGCTTAAGTTCCTGGGCAGGGGATACGCAGTATTTT. Encoded protein: CASSLSSWAGDTQYF.

This clonotype has at least ten counts. The DNA of the CDR3 is TGTGCCAGCAGCTTAAGAGGACTCAAAAACAATGAGCAGTTCTTC. Amino acids: CASSLRGLKNNEQFF. The chain uses TRBV11-2 and TRBJ2-1; D may be TRBD2 (5 bases). Germline loops: CDR1 SGHAT, CDR2 FQNNGV. This CDR3 is 15 amino acids long. V lost 2 bases to trimming and J lost 5 bases, with 13 bases between them.